The clone carrying this TCR beta chain has only a few counts. Its target is unknown. TCRdb passed the reads through MiXCR, listing each CDR3 protein once. The sample consists of fewer than 250,000 distinct CDR3 sequences, roughly 22% of them appearing once. The data were obtained in a study of T cell repertoires in cytomegalovirus infection. Study-level information: Both a matching HLA type and CMV infection were indicated by public TCR beta signatures. Study conclusions and caveats: Using cumulative public TCR beta family frequency, the authors identified those who carried CMV together with the relevant HLA. Dominating the ex vivo response were TCR beta clonotypes that were CMV-specific and HLA-C-restricted.

The CDR3 is 14 residues long. The junction had 7 bases not matched to a gene; V was cut back by 5 bases and J by 4 bases. Germline CDR1 and CDR2: SEHNR and FQNEAQ (reference sequence). The clonotype was recovered from a human donor in good health (CMV status not recorded). Some clones in this sample may be carry-over from other donors' samples. The rearrangement uses TRBV7-9 and TRBJ2-5, with TRBD1 identical over 7 bases. The sequencing sample was made of CD8+ T cells from PBMCs. The DNA for the CDR3 is TGTGCCAGCAGCCCGAGGACAGGACCAGAGACCCAGTACTTC. Translated: CASSPRTGPETQYF.